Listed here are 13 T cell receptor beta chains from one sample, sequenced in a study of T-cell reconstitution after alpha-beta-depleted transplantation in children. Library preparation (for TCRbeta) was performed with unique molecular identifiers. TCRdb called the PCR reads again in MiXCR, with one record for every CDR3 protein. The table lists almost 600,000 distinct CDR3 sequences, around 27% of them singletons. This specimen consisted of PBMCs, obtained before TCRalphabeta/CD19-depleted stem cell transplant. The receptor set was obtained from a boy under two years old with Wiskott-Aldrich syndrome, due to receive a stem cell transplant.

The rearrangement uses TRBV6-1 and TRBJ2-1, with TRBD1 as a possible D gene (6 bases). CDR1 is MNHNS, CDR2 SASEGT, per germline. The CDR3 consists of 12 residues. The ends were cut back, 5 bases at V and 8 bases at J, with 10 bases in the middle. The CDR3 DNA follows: TGTGCCAGCAGTAGTGGGGGCCATGAGCAGTTCTTC. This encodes CASSSGGHEQFF.

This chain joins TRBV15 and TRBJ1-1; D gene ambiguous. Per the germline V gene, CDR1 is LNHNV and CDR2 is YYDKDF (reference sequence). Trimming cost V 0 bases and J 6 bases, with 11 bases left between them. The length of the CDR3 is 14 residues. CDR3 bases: TGTGCCACCAGCAGAGATGGACGAGGGTCTGAAGCTTTCTTT. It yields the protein CATSRDGRGSEAFF.

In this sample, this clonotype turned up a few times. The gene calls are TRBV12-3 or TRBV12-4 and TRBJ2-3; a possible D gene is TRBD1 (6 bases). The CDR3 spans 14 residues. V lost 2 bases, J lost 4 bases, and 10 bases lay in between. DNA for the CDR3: TGTGCCAGCAGTTTAACAGGGTTGCCAGATACGCAGTATTTT. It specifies CASSLTGLPDTQYF.

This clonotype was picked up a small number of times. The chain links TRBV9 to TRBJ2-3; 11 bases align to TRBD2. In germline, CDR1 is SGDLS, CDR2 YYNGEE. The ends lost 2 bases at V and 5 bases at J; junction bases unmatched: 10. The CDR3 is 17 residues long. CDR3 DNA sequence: TGTGCCAGCAGCGTTTTTAGCGGGAGGGCCTACGGAGATACGCAGTATTTT. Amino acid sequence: CASSVFSGRAYGDTQYF.

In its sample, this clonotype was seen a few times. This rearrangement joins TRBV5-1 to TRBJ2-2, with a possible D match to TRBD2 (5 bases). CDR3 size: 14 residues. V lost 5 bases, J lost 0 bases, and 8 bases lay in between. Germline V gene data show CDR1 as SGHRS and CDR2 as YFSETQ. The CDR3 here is CASRAATNTGELFF. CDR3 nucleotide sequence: TGCGCCAGCAGAGCGGCGACGAACACCGGGGAGCTGTTTTTT.

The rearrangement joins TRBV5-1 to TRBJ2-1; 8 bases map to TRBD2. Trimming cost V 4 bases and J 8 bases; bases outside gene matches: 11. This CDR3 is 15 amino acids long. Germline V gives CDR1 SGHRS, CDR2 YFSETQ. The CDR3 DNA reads TGCGCCAGCAGCCCCCCGAGCGGGAGCGTGTATGAGCAGTTCTTC. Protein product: CASSPPSGSVYEQFF. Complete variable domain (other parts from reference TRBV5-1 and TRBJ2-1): KAGVTQTPRYLIKTRGQQVTLSCSPISGHRSVSWYQQTPGQGLQFLFEYFSETQRNKGNFPGRFSGRQFSNSRSEMNVSTLELGDSALYLCASSPPSGSVYEQFFGPGTRLTVL.

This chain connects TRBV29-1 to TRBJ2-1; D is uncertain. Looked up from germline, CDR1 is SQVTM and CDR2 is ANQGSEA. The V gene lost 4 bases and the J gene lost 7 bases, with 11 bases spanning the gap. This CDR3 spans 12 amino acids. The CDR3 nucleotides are TGCAGCGTTGCCCATATAGCTAATGAGCAGTTCTTC. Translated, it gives CSVAHIANEQFF.

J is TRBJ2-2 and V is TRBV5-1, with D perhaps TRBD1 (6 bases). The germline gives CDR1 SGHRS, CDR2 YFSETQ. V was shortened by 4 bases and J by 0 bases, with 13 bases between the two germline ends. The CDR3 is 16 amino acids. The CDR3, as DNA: TGCGCCAGCAGCCCGGGACACAATTCGAACACCGGGGAGCTGTTTTTT. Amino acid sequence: CASSPGHNSNTGELFF.

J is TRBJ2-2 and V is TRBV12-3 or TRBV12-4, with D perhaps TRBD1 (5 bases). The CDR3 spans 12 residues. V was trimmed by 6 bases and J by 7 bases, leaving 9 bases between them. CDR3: CASRPGFGELFF. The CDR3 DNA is TGTGCCAGCAGACCAGGGTTCGGGGAGCTGTTTTTT.

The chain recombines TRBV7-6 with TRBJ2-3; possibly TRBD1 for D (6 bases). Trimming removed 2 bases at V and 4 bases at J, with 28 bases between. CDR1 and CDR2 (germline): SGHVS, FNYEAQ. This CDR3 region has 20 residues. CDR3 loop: CASSLSPGSSTGYQPDTQYF. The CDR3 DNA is TGTGCCAGCAGCTTATCCCCTGGGTCCTCGACAGGTTATCAGCCAGATACGCAGTATTTT.

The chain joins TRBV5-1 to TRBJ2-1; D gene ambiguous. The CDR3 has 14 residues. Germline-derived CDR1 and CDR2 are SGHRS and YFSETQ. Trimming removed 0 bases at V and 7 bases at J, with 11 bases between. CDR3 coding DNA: TGCGCCAGCAGCTTGGCCAGCATAGGAAATGAGCAGTTCTTC. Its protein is CASSLASIGNEQFF.

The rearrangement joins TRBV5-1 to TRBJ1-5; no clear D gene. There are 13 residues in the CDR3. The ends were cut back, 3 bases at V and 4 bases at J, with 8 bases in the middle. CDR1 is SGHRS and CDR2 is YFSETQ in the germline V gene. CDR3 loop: CASSSEPNQPQHF. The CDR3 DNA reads TGCGCCAGCAGCTCTGAACCAAATCAGCCCCAGCATTTT.

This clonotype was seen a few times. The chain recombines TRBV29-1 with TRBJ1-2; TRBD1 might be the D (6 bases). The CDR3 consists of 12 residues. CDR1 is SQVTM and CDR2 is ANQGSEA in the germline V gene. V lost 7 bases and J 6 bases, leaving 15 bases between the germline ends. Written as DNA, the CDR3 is TGCAGCGGCCACAGGGAAAGGGATGGCTACACCTTC. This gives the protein CSGHRERDGYTF.